Sequencing of this T cell receptor beta chain was carried out in a study of T cells after yellow fever vaccination. Notes on the study in general: Reappearance after the booster was observed for most primary-vaccination clones (about 96% CD4, over 75% CD8). Contaminants from the bulk population, in the form of abundant clonotypes, could be found in FACS-sorted repertoires.

The germline V gene encodes CDR1 SGHTA and CDR2 FQGNSA. After removal of 5 bases from V and 8 bases from J, the junction contained 10 bases not matched to a gene. This CDR3 comprises 14 residues. UMIs and a universal primer site were added when TCR cDNA was made by 5'RACE template switching. TCRdb fed the 5' RACE reads into MiXCR, producing one record per CDR3 protein. The sample consists of about 300,000 distinct CDR3 sequences, approximately 8% of them appearing once. This clonotype was counted a few times. Its antigen is unidentified. This clonotype was obtained from a man aged 18 to 29 who received the YFV17D yellow fever vaccine. The input for sequencing was CD4+ T cells sorted from PBMCs, taken 5 days after the yellow fever booster vaccination. This rearrangement joins TRBV7-2 to TRBJ1-2, with 8 nucleotides matching TRBD1. The CDR3 reads CASSGDRTVRGYTF. For the CDR3, the DNA is TGTGCCAGCAGCGGGGACAGGACTGTAAGGGGCTACACCTTC. The variable domain in full, with the rest retrieved from reference TRBV7-2 and TRBJ1-2, is GAGVSQSPSNKVTEKGKDVELRCDPISGHTALYWYRQSLGQGLEFLIYFQGNSAPDKSGLPSDRFSAERTGGSVSTLTIQRTQQEDSAVYLCASSGDRTVRGYTFGSGTRLTVV.